The T cell receptor beta chain under discussion was sequenced for a study of T cells in Graves' hyperthyroidism and ophthalmopathy. The germline V gene encodes CDR1 SGHTA and CDR2 FQGTGA. This CDR3 is 13 amino acids long. The V and J ends lost 0 bases and 7 bases respectively, with 9 bases between them. From RNA transcripts, TCR beta CDR3 regions were amplified. In the first-round RT-PCR of the TCR CDR3, the HTBI primer set was used. TCRdb reanalysed the multiplex PCR reads using MiXCR and keeps one entry per CDR3 protein. Of over 350,000 distinct CDR3 sequences in the sample, about 18% were seen once. This clonotype was found many times.

The TCR was taken from a man between 18 and 29 years old with Graves' ophthalmopathy. This rearrangement joins TRBV7-3 to TRBJ1-1; D unresolved. The specimen was blood. CDR3 in amino acids: CASSLTVRGEAFF. The CDR3 DNA reads TGTGCCAGCAGCTTAACGGTGCGGGGTGAAGCTTTCTTT. Supplemented by reference TRBV7-3 and TRBJ1-1, the full variable domain reads GAGVSQTPSNKVTEKGKYVELRCDPISGHTALYWYRQSLGQGPEFLIYFQGTGAADDSGLPNDRFFAVRPEGSVSTLKIQRTERGDSAVYLCASSLTVRGEAFFGQGTRLTVV.